A single sample gave rise to the 5 T cell receptor beta chains below, sequenced in a study of cytomegalovirus exposure and HLA in healthy donors. A multiplex PCR was run with 60 Vbeta primers and 13 Jbeta primers. The data were produced by immunoSEQ multiplex PCR, yet TCRdb's version contains in-frame clones alone and is incomplete. The sample includes approximately 150,000 clones, just under 80% of them seen just once. The sample was PBMCs. The receptors stem from a man between 18 and 35 years old in good health and CMV-seropositive.

The CDR3 is CASSLDGPREGGTEAFF. Here the CDR3 DNA reads TGTGCCAGCAGCTTGGACGGACCTCGGGAGGGTGGAACTGAAGCTTTCTTT. The J gene is TRBJ1-1, the V gene TRBV5-4; D call uncertain. CDR1 and CDR2 from the germline V gene are SGHNT and YYREEE (reference sequence). Trimming left V 0 bases short and J 5 bases short, with 20 bases between. The CDR3 sequence is 17 residues long. Using reference TRBV5-4 and TRBJ1-1 for the parts outside the CDR3, the full variable domain is ETGVTQSPTHLIKTRGQQVTLRCSSQSGHNTVSWYQQALGQGPQFIFQYYREEENGRGNFPPRFSGLQFPNYSSELNVNALELDDSALYLCASSLDGPREGGTEAFFGQGTRLTVV.

The CDR3: CASSTLARGGHQPQHF. CDR3 in DNA: TGTGCCAGTAGTACCCTCGCGAGAGGGGGTCATCAGCCCCAGCATTTT. V and J are TRBV19 and TRBJ1-5; the D gene is possibly TRBD1 (6 bases). The CDR3 has 16 residues. Trimming stripped 4 bases from V and 5 bases from J, with 18 bases between. The germline V gene has CDR1 LNHDA and CDR2 SQIVND (reference sequence). Combining the CDR3 with reference TRBV19 and TRBJ1-5 gives the whole variable domain DGGITQSPKYLFRKEGQNVTLSCEQNLNHDAMYWYRQDPGQGLRLIYYSQIVNDFQKGDIAEGYSVSREKKESFPLTVTSAQKNPTAFYLCASSTLARGGHQPQHFGDGTRLSIL.

Note on this clone: At one end the junction does not follow the germline gene, possibly because of a read error. The rearrangement uses TRBV10-3 and TRBJ2-3, with D perhaps TRBD1 (7 bases). CDR1 is ENHRY, CDR2 SYGVKD, per germline. The CDR3 contains 15 residues. This CDR3 reads CAISERRGGTDTQYF. DNA for the CDR3: TGTGCCATCAGTGAGAGGCGAGGGGGGACAGATACGCAATATTTT.

The V and J genes are TRBV5-1 and TRBJ1-1; a possible D gene is TRBD1 (6 bases). This CDR3 spans 14 amino acids. Trimming pared 3 bases from V and 11 bases from J, leaving 20 bases between. Looked up from germline, CDR1 is SGHRS and CDR2 is YFSETQ. The CDR3 bases are TGCGCCAGCAGCTCTGCCGGGACACCGGCGACGGCTTTCTTT. Translated, it gives CASSSAGTPATAFF.

The rearrangement uses TRBV2 and TRBJ1-6; 7 bases line up with TRBD1. The ends lost 1 base at V and 3 bases at J; junction bases unmatched: 0. The germline gives CDR1 SNHLY, CDR2 FYNNEI. This CDR3 is 15 amino acids long. The CDR3 DNA reads as TGTGCCAGCAGTGAAGGACAGGGCTATAATTCACCCCTCCACTTT. Amino acid sequence: CASSEGQGYNSPLHF.